The clone carrying this T cell receptor beta chain has ten or more counts. RNA transcripts yielded amplified TCR beta CDR3 regions. The HTBI primer set served for first-round RT-PCR of the TCR CDR3. One entry per CDR3 protein, called by TCRdb with MiXCR from the multiplex PCR reads. The sample lists around 300,000 distinct CDR3 sequences; roughly an eighth were seen once. The sample comes from a study of T cells in Graves' hyperthyroidism and ophthalmopathy. Trimming took 4 bases from V and 7 from J, leaving 10 bases between them. CDR1 and CDR2 (germline): SGHNT, YENEEA. The CDR3 has 12 amino acids. This chain joins TRBV11-3 and TRBJ1-2; D is possibly TRBD1 (6 bases). This receptor was identified in a woman in her forties with Graves' hyperthyroidism. Sequencing was performed on blood. CDR3 in DNA: TGTGCCAGCAGCTCAAGACAGGCTGGCTACACCTTC. This translates into CASSSRQAGYTF. Filled out from reference TRBV11-3 and TRBJ1-2, the complete variable domain reads EAGVVQSPRYKIIEKKQPVAFWCNPISGHNTLYWYLQNLGQGPELLIRYENEEAVDDSQLPKDRFSAERLKGVDSTLKIQPAELGDSAVYLCASSSRQAGYTFGSGTRLTVV.